Listed below are T cell receptor beta chains from one sample, sequenced in a study of T-cell reconstitution after alpha-beta-depleted transplantation in children. MiXCR was run by TCRdb on the PCR reads, yielding one entry per CDR3 protein. The data show about 440,000 distinct CDR3 sequences, about 40% seen once. Sequences were derived from PBMCs, sampled before TCRalphabeta/CD19-depleted stem cell transplant. Receptor source: a girl aged 2 to 9 with aplastic anemia, due to receive a stem cell transplant. The CDR3 runs from the conserved cysteine through the conserved F or W. The order of the fields is clone size, J gene, D gene, V gene, CDR3 DNA, CDR3 protein. A D gene is named only where the DNA matches it firmly. Where a row states a size, it is once, few, many or the class of an expanded clone; other rows omit it.

NA | TRBJ1-5 | NA | TRBV6-5 | TGTGCCAGCAGTTATCAGGGAGGTCCCAATCAGCCCCAGCATTTT | CASSYQGGPNQPQHF
NA | TRBJ2-7 | NA | TRBV6-1 | TGTGCCAGCAGGATCTCTGACGGCGGGGAGCAGTACTTC | CASRISDGGEQYF
few | TRBJ2-5 | TRBD2 | TRBV28 | TGTGCCAGCAGTCTTCCTGGGGTAGCGGGAGAAGAGACCCAGTACTTC | CASSLPGVAGEETQYF
many | TRBJ2-1 | NA | TRBV6-2/TRBV6-3 | TGTGCCAGCAGTTACGTGGGAGCCATTGAGCAGTTCTTC | CASSYVGAIEQFF
few | TRBJ2-6 | TRBD1 | TRBV2 | TGTGCTGGGACAGGGGCTGGGGCCAACGTCCTGACTTTC | CAGTGAGANVLTF
NA | TRBJ2-1 | NA | TRBV19 | TGTGCCAGTAGTATGGTGGTAAACAATGAGCAGTTCTTC | CASSMVVNNEQFF
many | TRBJ2-1 | TRBD2 | TRBV20-1 | TGCAGTGCTGATGGACTAGCACTCTACAATGAGCAGTTCTTC | CSADGLALYNEQFF
NA | TRBJ1-1 | NA | TRBV29-1 | TGCAGCGTTGTCAGGACAGAGAACACTGAAGCTTTCTTT | CSVVRTENTEAFF
NA | TRBJ1-3 | NA | TRBV6-5 | TGTGCCAGCATCGACGGGTGGAACACCATATATTTT | CASIDGWNTIYF
few | TRBJ2-2 | NA | TRBV20-1 | TGCAGTGCTAGCGCGGAGGCCGGGGAGCTGTTTTTT | CSASAEAGELFF
NA | TRBJ2-3 | TRBD1 | TRBV5-1 | TGCGCCAGCCGGACAGGGCCTAGCACAGATACGCAGTATTTT | CASRTGPSTDTQYF
NA | TRBJ2-7 | NA | TRBV18 | TGTGCCAGCTCACCACCGGGGGGCCACGAGCAGTACTTC | CASSPPGGHEQYF
once | TRBJ2-5 | NA | TRBV15 | TGTGCCACCAGCAGAGAAGCGAAGAAGGAGACCCAGTACTTC | CATSREAKKETQYF
many | TRBJ2-1 | NA | TRBV3-1 | TGTGCCAGCAGCCAAGATTTGGGACATCTGGGGGAGCAGTTCTTC | CASSQDLGHLGEQFF
many | TRBJ2-7 | NA | TRBV5-1 | TGCGCCAGCAGCCAGGGGGGGCGCGAGCAGTACTTC | CASSQGGREQYF
NA | TRBJ2-7 | NA | TRBV5-1 | TGCGCCAGCAGCTTGGGGGTCAGAGACGAGCAGTACTTC | CASSLGVRDEQYF
NA | TRBJ2-1 | TRBD2 | TRBV9 | TGTGCCAGCAGCGTAGAACTAGCGGGAGGCGGTGAGCAGTTCTTC | CASSVELAGGGEQFF
many | TRBJ2-5 | NA | TRBV5-1 | TGCGCCAGCAGCATCAGACAGGGAGGCGAGACCCAGTACTTC | CASSIRQGGETQYF
few | TRBJ1-3 | NA | TRBV7-2 | TGTGCCAGCAGCTTAGCCGGGGCACGGGTCGGAAACACCATATATTTT | CASSLAGARVGNTIYF
NA | TRBJ2-7 | NA | TRBV6-2/TRBV6-3 | TGTGCCAGCAGTTCCCACAGGGCCGGCTACGAGCAGTACTTC | CASSSHRAGYEQYF
NA | TRBJ1-1 | NA | TRBV5-6 | TGTGCCAGCAGCTTGGAACCCGGCACTGAAGCTTTCTTT | CASSLEPGTEAFF
few | TRBJ2-1 | NA | TRBV7-9 | TGTGCCAGCAGGCCGGACACGCCGCCCTACAATGAGCAGTTCTTC | CASRPDTPPYNEQFF
few | TRBJ1-4 | TRBD1 | TRBV6-1 | TGTGCCAGCAGTCTCGCGGACAGGGATAGTAGTGAAAAACTGTTTTTT | CASSLADRDSSEKLFF
few | TRBJ1-2 | NA | TRBV18 | TGTGCCAGCTCACCACCAGGGCATGGCTACACCTTC | CASSPPGHGYTF
many | TRBJ2-1 | TRBD2 | TRBV12-3/TRBV12-4 | TGTGCCAGCAGTTCCTCCCCCGGGGTAGCGGGCTACAATGAGCAGTTCTTC | CASSSSPGVAGYNEQFF
NA | TRBJ2-7 | NA | TRBV20-1 | TGCAGTGCGACGGGGCCCTACGAGCAGTACTTC | CSATGPYEQYF
many | TRBJ2-1 | TRBD2 | TRBV29-1 | TGCAGCGACACGGGAGGTTACAATGAGCAGTTCTTC | CSDTGGYNEQFF
NA | TRBJ2-6 | NA | TRBV4-1 | TGCGCCAGCAGCCAAGGGAGAACCGTAGCGCTGACTTTC | CASSQGRTVALTF
NA | TRBJ1-2 | NA | TRBV7-9 | TGTGCCAGCAGCTTAGGAACCTACTATGGCTACACCTTC | CASSLGTYYGYTF
NA | TRBJ2-5 | NA | TRBV6-2/TRBV6-3 | TGTGCCAGCAGCCCTGGGTTCATGGAGACCCAGTACTTC | CASSPGFMETQYF
NA | TRBJ2-3 | NA | TRBV25-1 | TGTGCCAGCAGTGAATATAGCGGCCGGGGAGATACGCAGTATTTT | CASSEYSGRGDTQYF
once | TRBJ2-3 | TRBD2 | TRBV7-6 | TGTGCCAGCAGCTTCCGCCGGACTAGCGGGGCGGAAGATACGCAGTATTTT | CASSFRRTSGAEDTQYF
NA | TRBJ2-5 | NA | TRBV7-9 | TGTGCCAGCAGCCCTACAGTGAACCAAGAGACCCAGTACTTC | CASSPTVNQETQYF
NA | TRBJ1-3 | NA | TRBV29-1 | TGCAGCGTTGGAGACAGAGACTCTGGAAACACCATATATTTT | CSVGDRDSGNTIYF
NA | TRBJ2-1 | NA | TRBV28 | TGTGCCAGCGTCCAACAGCAGGGGTTTCATGAGCAGTTCTTC | CASVQQQGFHEQFF
few | TRBJ2-7 | TRBD2 | TRBV7-2 | TGTGCCAGCAGCTTAGTGGGACTAGGGGAATACGAGCAGTACTTC | CASSLVGLGEYEQYF
NA | TRBJ1-1 | NA | TRBV7-3 | TGTGCCAGCAGCTTAAGAGGGGCAGGGACGAACACTGAAGCTTTCTTT | CASSLRGAGTNTEAFF
few | TRBJ2-1 | NA | TRBV9 | TGTGCCAGCAGCGAGGGGGGACGATTTGAGCAGTTCTTC | CASSEGGRFEQFF
NA | TRBJ2-2 | NA | TRBV5-1 | TGCGCCAGCAGGCCGCCCTTTGGCACCGGGGAGCTGTTTTTT | CASRPPFGTGELFF
NA | TRBJ1-1 | NA | TRBV6-6 | TGTGCCAGCAATCTCCTGGGGGAAACTGAAGCTTTCTTT | CASNLLGETEAFF
many | TRBJ2-1 | NA | TRBV7-3 | TGTGCCAGCAGTTACGTAACAGGGACCTCCTACAATGAGCAGTTCTTC | CASSYVTGTSYNEQFF
NA | TRBJ1-1 | NA | TRBV11-2 | TGTGCCAGCAGCTTAGATCGACAGTCGTTTGAAGCTTTCTTT | CASSLDRQSFEAFF
few | TRBJ1-2 | TRBD1 | TRBV25-1 | TGTGCCAGCAGTCGATGGGGCCTACAGGGGAGCTATGGCTACACCTTC | CASSRWGLQGSYGYTF
NA | TRBJ2-7 | NA | TRBV4-2 | TGTGCCAGCAGCCAAGAACAGGGCCTATACGAGCAGTACTTC | CASSQEQGLYEQYF
many | TRBJ1-2 | TRBD1 | TRBV6-1 | TGTGCCAGCAGTGATCCGCCGGACAGGGGAAGCTATGGCTACACCTTC | CASSDPPDRGSYGYTF
NA | TRBJ1-4 | NA | TRBV12-3/TRBV12-4 | TGTGCCACCAGCCCCTGGGGGACTAATGAAAAACTGTTTTTT | CATSPWGTNEKLFF
NA | TRBJ2-7 | NA | TRBV20-1 | TGCAGTGCTAGAGATAGGTGGGAGCAGTACTTC | CSARDRWEQYF
NA | TRBJ2-7 | TRBD1 | TRBV20-1 | TGCAGTGCCCCCGGGACGGGACAGAGGAGCGTGTACTTC | CSAPGTGQRSVYF
once | TRBJ2-2 | NA | TRBV12-3/TRBV12-4 | TGTGCCAGCAGTCCTATGGCGGCCGGGGAGCTGTTTTTT | CASSPMAAGELFF
NA | TRBJ2-3 | TRBD2 | TRBV20-1 | TGCAGTGCCAGAGCGGGGGCGAGTACGCAGTATTTT | CSARAGASTQYF
NA | TRBJ2-3 | TRBD1 | TRBV6-5 | TGTGCCAGCAGTTACGTCAGGGGGACAGATACGCAGTATTTT | CASSYVRGTDTQYF
many | TRBJ2-7 | TRBD2 | TRBV5-1 | TGCGCCAGCTCGGGGGGAGAACGACCATCTTACGAGCAGTACTTC | CASSGGERPSYEQYF
NA | TRBJ1-1 | NA | TRBV6-1 | TGTGCCAGCAGCTCTACAGGACTGGACACTGAAGCTTTCTTT | CASSSTGLDTEAFF
NA | TRBJ2-7 | NA | TRBV28 | TGTGCCAGCAGTTTTGGTACAGGGCGGTACGAGCAGTACTTC | CASSFGTGRYEQYF
NA | TRBJ2-7 | TRBD2 | TRBV30 | TGTGCCTGGAGCGCGGGACTAGCGGGAGGGACCCGGTTTTACGAGCAGTACTTC | CAWSAGLAGGTRFYEQYF
many | TRBJ2-5 | NA | TRBV7-3 | TGTGCCAGCAGCTTAGGGAGCGGTACCGGGGAGACCCAGTACTTC | CASSLGSGTGETQYF
NA | TRBJ1-5 | NA | TRBV20-1 | TGCAGTGCTAGAGTCTCGAGGGATCAGCCCCAGCATTTT | CSARVSRDQPQHF
NA | TRBJ2-3 | NA | TRBV25-1 | TGTGCCAGCAGTGACTCCCTGGGGGCGGCCAACCAGGCAGATACGCAGTATTTT | CASSDSLGAANQADTQYF
NA | TRBJ2-7 | NA | TRBV5-1 | TGCGCCAGCAGCAACGGGCCTGCCTACGAGCAGTACTTC | CASSNGPAYEQYF